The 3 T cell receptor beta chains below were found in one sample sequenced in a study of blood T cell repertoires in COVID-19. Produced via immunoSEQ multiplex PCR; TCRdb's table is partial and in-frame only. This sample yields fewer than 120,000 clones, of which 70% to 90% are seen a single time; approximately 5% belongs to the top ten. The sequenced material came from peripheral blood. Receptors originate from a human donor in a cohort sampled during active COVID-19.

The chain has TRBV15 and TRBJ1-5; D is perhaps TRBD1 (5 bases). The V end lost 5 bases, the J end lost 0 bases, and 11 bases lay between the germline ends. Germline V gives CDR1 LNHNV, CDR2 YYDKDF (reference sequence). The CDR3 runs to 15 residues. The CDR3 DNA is TGTGCCACCAGCGGGGCCGGATCTAGCAATCAGCCCCAGCATTTT. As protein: CATSGAGSSNQPQHF. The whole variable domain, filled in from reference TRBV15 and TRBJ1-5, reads DAMVIQNPRYQVTQFGKPVTLSCSQTLNHNVMYWYQQKSSQAPKLLFHYYDKDFNNEADTPDNFQSRRPNTSFCFLDIRSPGLGDTAMYLCATSGAGSSNQPQHFGDGTRLSIL.

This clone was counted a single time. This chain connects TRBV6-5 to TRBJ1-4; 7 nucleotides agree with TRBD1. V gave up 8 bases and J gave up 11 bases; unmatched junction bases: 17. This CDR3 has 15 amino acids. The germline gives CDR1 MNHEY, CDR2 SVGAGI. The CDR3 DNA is TGTGCCAGCTCCTCAAGCCGGGACAGCGCAGGCAAACTGTTTTTT. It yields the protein CASSSSRDSAGKLFF.

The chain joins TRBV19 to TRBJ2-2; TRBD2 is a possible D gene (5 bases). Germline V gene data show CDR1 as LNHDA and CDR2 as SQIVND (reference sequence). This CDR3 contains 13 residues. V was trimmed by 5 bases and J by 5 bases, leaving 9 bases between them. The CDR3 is CASSPPGTGELFF. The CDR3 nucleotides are TGTGCCAGTAGTCCCCCGGGAACCGGGGAGCTGTTTTTT.